This T cell receptor beta chain appears in the sequencing data of a study of siplizumab effects on memory and regulatory T cells (dated by TCRdb to between 2017 and 2020). Notes on the research overall: The effect of the anti-CD2 antibody siplizumab on alloreactive T-cell subsets was examined in allogeneic mixed lymphocyte reactions constructed from human PBMCs. General findings and caveats noted by the study authors: For roughly 80-95% of proliferating CD4+ or CD8+ clones, no naive or memory phenotype could be assigned. The suppressive function of proliferating Tregs from siplizumab cultures was not functionally confirmed. Sequences below about 10^-5 frequency were poorly captured, so only a minor fraction of alloreactive clones could be mapped to unstimulated subsets. Siplizumab significantly reduced the cumulative frequency of alloreactive sequences traceable to unstimulated CD4+ memory T cells. In reactions with siplizumab, an average of around 70% of mappable alloreactive CD4+ clones were Treg-derived, compared with 25% to 30% in control reactions. Unstimulated naive T cells appeared more diverse than memory T cells, and naive cells seemed to contribute substantially to the alloresponse.

The library was built by means of the immunoSEQ multiplex PCR assay. About 10^5 TCR templates per sample were assayed by the deep sequencing platform. Genomic DNA extracted from sorted T cells was the material used for TCRbeta CDR3 sequencing. Under the source paper's analysis protocol: Clonal analysis of TCRbeta CDR3 data was done in the R programming language. Comparing unstimulated samples against CFSE-low samples taken after the reaction was how alloreactive CD4+ and CD8+ clones were defined. Alloreactive CD4+ clones were assigned to regulatory or non-regulatory origin by matching sequences to sorted unstimulated Treg and non-Treg repertoires. TCRdb limited this immuneACCESS table to in-frame rearrangements with V and J called. A share of clones is missing; checked studies link under half to unresolved V genes, and the rest is unexplained. The V and J calls and clone size were taken over from that table, and D and trimming were inferred from the DNA. The sample records 90,000 to 110,000 clones, roughly 91% of which are singletons. 0.32% of the sample is taken by the ten largest.

This clone was observed a handful of times. No antigen is known for it. No per-base quality is available; no much larger clone lies one base away. CDR1 and CDR2 are read off the germline V gene as MGHDK and SYGVNS. The V end loses 2 bases and the J end loses 9 bases, and a stretch of 8 bases separates them. The CDR3 holds 13 amino acids from the cysteine to the phenylalanine. Just the 39-base CDR3 DNA is kept, in frame starting at base 1. Sorted unstimulated T cells and proliferating T cells recovered from mixed lymphocyte reactions underwent TCRbeta CDR3 sequencing. Fresh whole blood from over 8 HLA-typed healthy donors was used to isolate PBMCs.

Specimen: CD4+ T cells sorted from blood. Recombination linked TRBV25-1 to TRBJ1-6; TRBD1 is possibly the D segment (6 matching bases). The TCR was taken from a human donor in good health. The base sequence is TGTGCCAGCAGTGAAGGGGACACTTCACCCCTCCACTTT. Its translation reads: CASSEGDTSPLHF.